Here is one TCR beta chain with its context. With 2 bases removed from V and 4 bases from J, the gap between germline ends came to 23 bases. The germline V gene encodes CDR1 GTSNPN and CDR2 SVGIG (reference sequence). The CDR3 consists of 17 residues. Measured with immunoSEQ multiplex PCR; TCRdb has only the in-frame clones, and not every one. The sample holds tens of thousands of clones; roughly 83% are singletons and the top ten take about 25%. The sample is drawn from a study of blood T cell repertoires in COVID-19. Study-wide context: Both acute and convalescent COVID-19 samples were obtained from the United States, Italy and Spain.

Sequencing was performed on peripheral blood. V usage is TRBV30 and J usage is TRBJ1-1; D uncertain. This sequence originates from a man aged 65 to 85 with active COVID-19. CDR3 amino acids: CAWSSSRSRFSGTEAFF. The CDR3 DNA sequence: TGTGCCTGGAGTTCCAGTCGGTCTCGGTTCTCGGGCACTGAAGCTTTCTTT.